The 29 T cell receptor beta chains given below trace back to one sample, sequenced in a study of cytomegalovirus exposure and HLA in healthy donors listed by TCRdb under 2017. The library was generated by the immunoSEQ multiplex PCR assay. For the multiplex PCR, a mixture combining 60 forward primers for TCR Vbeta segments and 13 reverse primers for TCR Jbeta segments was used. TCRdb provides this immuneACCESS table in a form limited to in-frame rearrangements. Some clones are lacking; in checked studies, under half of them reflect an unresolved V gene, and why the rest are absent is not known. In this sample the table shows about 140,000 clones, around 77% of which occur a single time. 2% to 2.5% of the sample rests with the top ten. Sequenced input: PBMCs. These receptors were taken from a man aged 25-45 years in good health and CMV-seronegative.

The chain combines TRBV28 with TRBJ2-3; TRBD2 might be the D (6 bases). CDR3 size: 16 residues. Germline assignment: CDR1 MDHEN and CDR2 SYDVKM. Trimming shortened V by 2 bases and J by 0 bases, and 12 bases separated the two germline ends. The CDR3 loop reads CASSLPMGGSTDTQYF. In DNA, the CDR3 is TGTGCCAGCAGTTTACCCATGGGGGGAAGCACAGATACGCAGTATTTT.

A few counts support this clone. The genes are TRBV9 and TRBJ2-1, with TRBD2 matching over 7 bases. J lost 8 bases, V lost 6 bases, and 17 bases had no gene match. The CDR3 extends over 16 amino acids. CDR1 SGDLS and CDR2 YYNGEE come from the germline V gene. CDR3 amino acids: CASTPGGGRAQDEQFF. The DNA for the CDR3 is TGTGCCAGCACCCCAGGTGGGGGGAGGGCCCAGGATGAGCAGTTCTTC.

This rearrangement joins TRBV18 to TRBJ2-3, with a weak D call TRBD1 (5 bases). Germline V gene lookup returns CDR1 KGHSH and CDR2 LQKENI. Trimming took off 4 bases at V and 0 bases at J, with 14 bases between the two ends. The CDR3 has 16 residues. The CDR3 region has the DNA TGTGCCAGCTCACGCCCCCAGGGAACTAGCACAGATACGCAGTATTTT. Protein product: CASSRPQGTSTDTQYF.

V is TRBV9 and J is TRBJ2-7, with TRBD2 matching 8 bases. With V trimmed by 0 bases and J by 7 bases, 6 bases remained unmatched. CDR3 length: 14 amino acids. Germline V CDR1 and CDR2: SGDLS, YYNGEE. CDR3 nucleotides: TGTGCCAGCAGCGTAGCGGGGGGGCCTCGGGAGCAGTACTTC. It specifies CASSVAGGPREQYF.

This clone was seen only a few times. V gene TRBV4-2 combines with J gene TRBJ2-1; D is perhaps TRBD2 (6 bases). V lost 0 bases and J 9 bases, leaving 15 bases between the germline ends. Germline values: CDR1 LGHNA, CDR2 YNFKEQ. This CDR3 spans 15 amino acids. CDR3 amino acids: CASSQDLTVGGEQFF. CDR3 nucleotides: TGTGCCAGCAGCCAAGATCTGACAGTCGGGGGTGAGCAGTTCTTC.

The gene calls are TRBV28 and TRBJ1-2; D not certain. CDR1 is MDHEN, CDR2 SYDVKM, per germline. CDR3 length: 12 residues. With 10 bases removed from V and 2 bases from J, the gap between germline ends came to 11 bases. The CDR3 DNA follows: TGTGCCACCAGAGGGAGGAACTATGGCTACACCTTC. This gives the protein CATRGRNYGYTF.

V gene TRBV30 combines with J gene TRBJ1-3, with a weak D call TRBD1 (5 bases). CDR3 size: 12 residues. Trimming shortened V by 5 bases and J by 0 bases, and 5 bases separated the two germline ends. The germline V gene encodes CDR1 GTSNPN and CDR2 SVGIG (reference sequence). In nucleotides, the CDR3 is TGTGCCTGGGGACACTCTGGAAACACCATATATTTT. This gives the protein CAWGHSGNTIYF. The variable domain in full, completed from reference TRBV30 and TRBJ1-3, reads SQTIHQWPATLVQPVGSPLSLECTVEGTSNPNLYWYRQAAGRGLQLLFYSVGIGQISSEVPQNLSASRPQDRQFILSSKKLLLSDSGFYLCAWGHSGNTIYFGEGSWLTVV.

This chain connects TRBV5-4 to TRBJ2-2, with D perhaps TRBD2 (6 bases). Trimming pared 0 bases from V and 4 bases from J, leaving 13 bases between. CDR3 length equals 16 residues. Germline V CDR1 and CDR2: SGHNT, YYREEE (reference sequence). The CDR3 DNA reads TGTGCCAGCAGCTTGGATCCGGGAGCGGTCACCGGGGAGCTGTTTTTT. It codes for CASSLDPGAVTGELFF.

This clone was found once. V usage is TRBV7-9 and J usage is TRBJ2-3; the D gene is possibly TRBD2 (6 bases). Germline V gene lookup returns CDR1 SEHNR and CDR2 FQNEAQ (reference sequence). V lost 5 bases to trimming and J lost 2 bases, with 20 bases between them. The CDR3 extends over 17 amino acids. Written as DNA, the CDR3 is TGTGCCAGCAGCCCTATCGGGACTTTTTCTTACACAGATACGCAGTATTTT. Its translation: CASSPIGTFSYTDTQYF.

The chain links TRBV5-4 to TRBJ2-3; D is uncertain. There are 14 residues in the CDR3. The germline V gene encodes CDR1 SGHNT and CDR2 YYREEE (reference sequence). Trimming pared 1 base from V and 1 base from J, leaving 7 bases between. The chain's CDR3 is CASSLSAGTDTQYF. In DNA form, the CDR3 reads TGTGCCAGCAGCTTGTCTGCAGGCACAGATACGCAGTATTTT.

Comments on this clone: Other nucleotide sequences from this sample produce the same CDR3. V is TRBV19 and J is TRBJ1-2; D remains unclear. The CDR3 length is 12 residues. Deletions cut 3 bases from V and 5 bases from J, with 7 bases between. Germline V gives CDR1 LNHDA, CDR2 SQIVND (reference sequence). Written as DNA, the CDR3 is TGTGCCAGTAGTATCCCGGGTTATGGCTACACCTTC. This gives the protein CASSIPGYGYTF.

The chain combines TRBV5-1 with TRBJ1-1; D might be TRBD1 (6 bases). The CDR3 is 11 residues long. The germline V and J ends were trimmed by 8 bases and 3 bases, with 8 bases remaining between them. Germline CDR1 SGHRS, CDR2 YFSETQ. The CDR3 DNA reads TGCGCCAGTACAGGGTACACTGAAGCTTTCTTT. Residues: CASTGYTEAFF.

The chain joins TRBV5-6 to TRBJ1-2; a possible D gene is TRBD1 (5 bases). V lost 7 bases and J 4 bases, leaving 11 bases between the germline ends. Germline lookup yields CDR1 SGHDT and CDR2 YYEEEE. There are 12 residues in the CDR3. CDR3 nucleotides: TGTGCCAGCGCGGGGGTTATCTATGGCTACACCTTC. The encoded protein is CASAGVIYGYTF. Using reference TRBV5-6 and TRBJ1-2 for the parts outside the CDR3, the full variable domain is DAGVTQSPTHLIKTRGQQVTLRCSPKSGHDTVSWYQQALGQGPQFIFQYYEEEERQRGNFPDRFSGHQFPNYSSELNVNALLLGDSALYLCASAGVIYGYTFGSGTRLTVV.

The CDR3 region is CASSFSGGRAFNEQFF. The CDR3 nucleotides read TGTGCCAGCAGCTTTTCTGGCGGGAGGGCCTTCAATGAGCAGTTCTTC. This chain uses TRBV7-8 with TRBJ2-1; TRBD2 matches 9 bases. Germline-derived CDR1 and CDR2 are SGHVS and FQNEAQ. V dropped 3 bases and J dropped 6; count of bases not matched to a gene: 9. The CDR3 sequence is 16 residues long.

Remarks on this clone: Germline is not matched at one junction end, which may reflect a read error. The chain recombines TRBV7-7 with TRBJ2-7; D possibly corresponds to TRBD2 (5 bases). Germline CDR1 reads SSHAT; CDR2 reads FNYEAQ (reference sequence). This CDR3 has 12 amino acids. DNA of the CDR3: TGTGCTAGCAGCTTGTCAGGAGGCGAGCAGTACTTC. It translates to CASSLSGGEQYF.

The V gene is TRBV9, the J gene TRBJ2-5, with a tentative D call TRBD2 (5 bases). This CDR3 contains 15 residues. Germline CDR1 is SGDLS and CDR2 is YYNGEE. V was trimmed by 0 bases and J by 2 bases, leaving 11 bases between them. CDR3 sequence reads: CASSVGLTGQETQYF. CDR3 DNA sequence: TGTGCCAGCAGCGTAGGATTGACGGGGCAAGAGACCCAGTACTTC.

The rearrangement joins TRBV5-6 to TRBJ2-1; 8 bases match TRBD2. Germline loops: CDR1 SGHDT, CDR2 YYEEEE. CDR3 length equals 16 residues. Unmatched junction bases numbered 6, after V lost 1 base and J lost 3 bases. CDR3 region: CASSLHIGGVYNEQFF. CDR3 nucleotide sequence: TGTGCCAGCAGCTTGCATATCGGGGGGGTCTACAATGAGCAGTTCTTC.

This clone came up once. The J gene is TRBJ1-3, the V gene TRBV18; D gene uncertain. This CDR3 has 15 amino acids. Deletions cut 2 bases from V and 0 bases from J, with 8 bases between. CDR1 and CDR2 from the germline V gene are KGHSH and LQKENI. The CDR3 here is CASSPWEGSGNTIYF. Here the CDR3 DNA reads TGTGCCAGCTCACCATGGGAGGGCTCTGGAAACACCATATATTTT.

The chain links TRBV7-2 to TRBJ2-7; TRBD1 is a possible D gene (6 bases). The ends were cut back, 0 bases at V and 5 bases at J, with 11 bases in the middle. The CDR3 has 14 residues. Germline V gene lookup returns CDR1 SGHTA and CDR2 FQGNSA. The CDR3 reads CASSLARQGNEQYF. As DNA, the CDR3 is TGTGCCAGCAGCTTAGCGCGGCAGGGGAACGAGCAGTACTTC.

The chain uses TRBV7-8 and TRBJ1-1, with D unresolved. The V end lost 5 bases, the J end lost 0 bases, and 7 bases lay between the germline ends. CDR3 length equals 13 residues. CDR1 is SGHVS and CDR2 is FQNEAQ in the germline V gene. CDR3 protein: CASSKEVNTEAFF. CDR3 DNA: TGTGCCAGCAGCAAGGAGGTGAACACTGAAGCTTTCTTT.

CDR3 sequence: CASSKIAGDGSYEQYF. The CDR3 nucleotides are TGTGCCAGCAGCAAGATCGCGGGGGACGGCTCCTACGAGCAGTACTTC. The chain joins TRBV21-1 to TRBJ2-7; TRBD2, the D gene given by the table, was not confirmed from the DNA. TRBV21-1 is a pseudogene segment. The CDR3 is made up of 16 amino acids.

This clone occurred a few times. The gene calls are TRBV5-4 and TRBJ2-7; D is unresolved. This CDR3 spans 15 amino acids. Germline CDR1 SGHNT, CDR2 YYREEE (reference sequence). V lost 1 base and J lost 2, with 13 bases in between. As DNA, the CDR3 is TGTGCCAGCAGCTTGACTCCACTTTTACCCTACGAGCAGTACTTC. Translated, it gives CASSLTPLLPYEQYF.

The chain is built from TRBV6-5 and TRBJ1-1; D is uncertain. The ends were cut back, 5 bases at V and 3 bases at J, with 10 bases in the middle. Germline V gives CDR1 MNHEY, CDR2 SVGAGI. The CDR3 is 13 residues long. In DNA form, the CDR3 reads TGTGCCAGCAGTCGAGGCGGTCACACTGAAGCTTTCTTT. It translates to CASSRGGHTEAFF.

The DNA for the CDR3 is TGTGCCAGCAGCTCCCGACAGGGGGCCCACGAGCAGTACTTC. The encoded protein is CASSSRQGAHEQYF. This chain uses TRBV2 with TRBJ2-7, with 10 bases matching TRBD1. J gave up 5 bases and V 6 bases, and 7 bases lay outside the gene matches. The CDR3 has 14 residues. Germline-derived CDR1 and CDR2 are SNHLY and FYNNEI.

The J gene is TRBJ1-2, the V gene TRBV29-1, with TRBD1 matching 8 bases. This CDR3 is built from 14 residues. The V gene end was trimmed by 2 bases and the J gene end by 4 bases; junction bases not matched to a gene: 6. Looked up from germline, CDR1 is SQVTM and CDR2 is ANQGSEA. For the CDR3, the DNA is TGCAGCGTTGAATACGGACAGGGCGTCTATGGCTACACCTTC. Its protein product is CSVEYGQGVYGYTF. The full variable domain, in which reference TRBV29-1 and TRBJ1-2 provide the parts outside the CDR3, is SAVISQKPSRDICQRGTSLTIQCQVDSQVTMMFWYRQQPGQSLTLIATANQGSEATYESGFVIDKFPISRPNLTFSTLTVSNMSPEDSSIYLCSVEYGQGVYGYTFGSGTRLTVV.

This clone was recorded only once. The genes are TRBV5-4 and TRBJ2-2; D might be TRBD1 (6 bases). The ends were cut back, 2 bases at V and 4 bases at J, with 15 bases in the middle. Germline CDR1 SGHNT, CDR2 YYREEE (reference sequence). The CDR3 runs 16 residues. The CDR3 DNA is TGTGCCAGCAGCTTCGGACAGACCCGTAGCACCGGGGAGCTGTTTTTT. Protein sequence: CASSFGQTRSTGELFF.

The CDR3 DNA reads as TGTGCCAGCAGTGTACAGGGGGCTCTTTACGAGCAGTACTTC. This translates into CASSVQGALYEQYF. The chain couples TRBV27 to TRBJ2-7, with 9 bases aligning to TRBD1. Germline CDR1 and CDR2: MNHEY and SMNVEV (reference sequence). The CDR3 is 14 amino acids. After removal of 5 bases from V and 4 bases from J, the junction contained 6 bases not matched to a gene.

The chain carries TRBV9 and TRBJ2-1; maybe TRBD1 (6 bases). From germline, CDR1 is SGDLS and CDR2 YYNGEE. The CDR3 has 16 amino acids. V gave up 3 bases and J gave up 1 base, with 14 bases separating them. The CDR3 sequence: CASSALDRRSYNEQFF. The CDR3 DNA reads as TGTGCCAGCAGCGCTCTAGACAGGCGTTCCTACAATGAGCAGTTCTTC.

This clone was counted only a few times. CDR3 bases: TGTGCCAGCGGAGACCAGGGGTGGCAGCCCCAGCATTTT. Protein sequence: CASGDQGWQPQHF. The chain links TRBV6-1 to TRBJ1-5, with TRBD1 as a possible D gene (6 bases). Germline lookup yields CDR1 MNHNS and CDR2 SASEGT. V lost 8 bases and J 7 bases, leaving 15 bases between the germline ends. The CDR3 runs 13 residues.